What follows are 5 T cell receptor beta chains derived from one specimen sequenced in a study of T-cell reconstitution after alpha-beta-depleted transplantation in children. A TCRbeta library incorporating unique molecular identifiers was prepared. TCRdb reprocessed the PCR reads with MiXCR, giving one entry per CDR3 protein. There are roughly 250,000 distinct CDR3 sequences in the sample; roughly 8% occur only once, and approximately 6% lies in the top ten. The specimen was PBMCs, mostly from graft donor cells, collected 180 days after TCRalphabeta/CD19-depleted stem cell transplant. The receptors shown here come from a male patient between 5 and 17 years old who had a stem cell transplant for acute lymphoblastic leukemia, so the T cells may come from the graft donor.

This clonotype was seen many times. V is TRBV14 and J is TRBJ2-1; maybe TRBD2 (6 bases). With 4 bases removed from V and 8 bases from J, the gap between germline ends came to 12 bases. There are 13 residues in the CDR3. CDR1 SGHDN and CDR2 FVKESK come from the germline V gene. In nucleotides, the CDR3 is TGTGCCAGCAGCCGGGGGGTCCGCCATGAGCAGTTCTTC. Protein sequence: CASSRGVRHEQFF.

In this sample, this clonotype turned up many times. The rearrangement uses TRBV9 and TRBJ1-2; a weak D match, TRBD1 (5 bases). Germline V gives CDR1 SGDLS, CDR2 YYNGEE. The CDR3 spans 15 residues. Deletions cut 3 bases from V and 0 bases from J, with 12 bases between. As DNA, the CDR3 is TGTGCCAGCAGCGCCACTGGGACCGCTAACTATGGCTACACCTTC. Protein sequence: CASSATGTANYGYTF.

In this sample, this clonotype turned up many times. The chain couples TRBV5-1 to TRBJ1-3; a weak D match, TRBD1 (5 bases). Trimming took off 0 bases at V and 6 bases at J, with 7 bases between the two ends. CDR3 length: 13 residues. The V gene's germline CDR1 is SGHRS and CDR2 YFSETQ. The CDR3 here is CASSLGQQNTIYF. CDR3 DNA: TGCGCCAGCAGCTTGGGACAGCAAAACACCATATATTTT.

There are many counts of this clonotype. The CDR3 loop reads CASSPRGAETGELFF. In DNA, the CDR3 is TGCGCCAGCAGCCCGCGGGGGGCTGAAACCGGGGAGCTGTTTTTT. The genes are TRBV5-1 and TRBJ2-2; 8 nucleotides agree with TRBD2. Germline CDR1 SGHRS, CDR2 YFSETQ. V shed 4 bases and J 5 bases; nucleotides not matched to a gene: 7. The CDR3 covers 15 residues. Together with reference TRBV5-1 and TRBJ2-2, the CDR3 gives the full variable domain: KAGVTQTPRYLIKTRGQQVTLSCSPISGHRSVSWYQQTPGQGLQFLFEYFSETQRNKGNFPGRFSGRQFSNSRSEMNVSTLELGDSALYLCASSPRGAETGELFFGEGSRLTVL.

In its sample, this clonotype was seen many times. The chain couples TRBV28 to TRBJ2-2; 10 bases align to TRBD1. This CDR3 is built from 16 residues. V was clipped by 6 bases and J by 5 bases; unmatched bases: 9. The germline CDR1 and CDR2 sequences are MDHEN and SYDVKM. For the CDR3, the DNA is TGTGCCAGCAGGCCGGGGGACAGGGGTATGACCGGGGAGCTGTTTTTT. It translates to CASRPGDRGMTGELFF.